This TCR beta chain was recorded in a study of cytomegalovirus exposure and HLA in healthy donors. The PCR used 60 Vbeta and 13 Jbeta primers. Clones were sequenced by immunoSEQ multiplex PCR, and TCRdb holds only the in-frame ones, with some missing. The specimen's table records over 100,000 clones. Trimming cost V 6 bases and J 6 bases, with 14 bases left between them. CDR3 length: 14 amino acids. CDR1 and CDR2 from the germline V gene are MDHEN and SYDVKM. The sample comprised PBMCs. This sequence joins TRBV28 and TRBJ1-4; tentatively, D is TRBD1 (6 bases). The origin of this receptor is a man aged 18-30 years in good health and CMV-seronegative. The CDR3 region has the DNA TGTGCCAGCAGCTTCACAGGGACGGATGAAAAACTGTTTTTT. Translating it yields CASSFTGTDEKLFF.